The 8 T cell receptor beta chains in this list originate from one sample, sequenced in a study of shared clonotypes between healthy human individuals. The data were produced by immunoSEQ multiplex PCR, yet TCRdb's version contains in-frame clones alone and is incomplete. The sample has 2 million to 2.5 million clones; approximately 90% are singletons. The sequenced sample was naive CD4+ T cells from PBMCs. Documented subset: CD45RA+ positively selected. The source is a man in his late teens or twenties in good health. Some clones in this sample may be carry-over from other donors' samples.

This clone was detected only a few times. Other DNA sequences in the sample encode the same CDR3. The chain employs TRBV5-1 and TRBJ1-1, with no clear D. Trimming removed 0 bases from V and 2 bases from J, with 5 bases in between. Germline CDR1 SGHRS, CDR2 YFSETQ. The CDR3 extends over 13 amino acids. In nucleotides, the CDR3 is TGCGCCAGCAGCTTGGCGGGAAACACTGAAGCTTTCTTT. Translating it yields CASSLAGNTEAFF.

This clone has only one observation. V usage is TRBV6-4 and J usage is TRBJ2-7; 9 bases fit TRBD2. V trimming: 0 bases; J trimming: 1 base; junction bases outside the gene matches: 10. The V gene's germline CDR1 is MRHNA and CDR2 SNTAGT. This CDR3 has 18 residues. CDR3 protein: CASSDSPHPREGSYEQYF. The CDR3 region has the DNA TGTGCCAGCAGTGACTCCCCCCATCCGCGGGAGGGGTCCTACGAGCAGTACTTC.

V is TRBV28 and J is TRBJ2-1; D remains ambiguous. The ends were cut back, 5 bases at V and 8 bases at J, with 16 bases in the middle. CDR1 is MDHEN and CDR2 is SYDVKM in the germline V gene. CDR3 size: 14 residues. The CDR3 reads CASSPLRLSDEQFF. The DNA of the CDR3 is TGTGCCAGCAGTCCTCTTAGGCTGAGCGATGAGCAGTTCTTC.

This clone was seen just once. The V gene is TRBV9, the J gene TRBJ1-2, with D possibly TRBD1 on 5 matching bases. V gave up 0 bases and J gave up 2 bases, with 11 bases separating them. Germline V gene lookup returns CDR1 SGDLS and CDR2 YYNGEE. This CDR3 has 15 amino acids. CDR3 region: CASSVEGRANYGYTF. The CDR3 region has the DNA TGTGCCAGCAGCGTAGAGGGCAGGGCGAACTATGGCTACACCTTC.

This clone showed up just once. Different DNA sequences within this sample yield the same CDR3. The genes are TRBV7-2 and TRBJ2-5, with D perhaps being TRBD1 or TRBD2 (6 bases each). This CDR3 is built from 14 residues. CDR1 is SGHTA and CDR2 is FQGNSA in the germline V gene. V lost 1 base, J lost 1 base, and 7 bases lay in between. CDR3 DNA sequence: TGTGCCAGCAGCTTAGGGGGGGCCCAAGAGACCCAGTACTTC. It codes for CASSLGGAQETQYF.

The CDR3 sequence is CASSQDPRGSSYEQYF. The CDR3 DNA reads TGCGCCAGCAGCCAAGATCCCCGCGGGAGTTCCTACGAGCAGTACTTC. The V gene is TRBV4-3, the J gene TRBJ2-7, with TRBD2 identical over 7 bases. There are 16 residues in the CDR3. Germline assignment: CDR1 LGHNA and CDR2 YSLEER. Losses at the gene ends were 0 bases for V and 1 base for J; bases not matched to a gene: 6.

V gene TRBV11-2 combines with J gene TRBJ2-3, with D perhaps TRBD2 (6 bases). CDR3 length: 16 amino acids. Trimming pared 5 bases from V and 1 base from J, leaving 16 bases between. CDR1 and CDR2 from the germline V gene are SGHAT and FQNNGV. CDR3 sequence (DNA): TGTGCCAGCAGCGGACGGACCGGGACTGGCACAGATACGCAGTATTTT. It is translated as CASSGRTGTGTDTQYF.

The chain couples TRBV6-1 to TRBJ2-3; D is uncertain. CDR1 is MNHNS and CDR2 is SASEGT in the germline V gene. The CDR3 totals 11 residues. V lost 2 bases and J 5 bases, leaving 2 bases between the germline ends. This chain's CDR3 is CASSEKDTQYF. CDR3 bases: TGTGCCAGCAGTGAAAAAGATACGCAGTATTTT.